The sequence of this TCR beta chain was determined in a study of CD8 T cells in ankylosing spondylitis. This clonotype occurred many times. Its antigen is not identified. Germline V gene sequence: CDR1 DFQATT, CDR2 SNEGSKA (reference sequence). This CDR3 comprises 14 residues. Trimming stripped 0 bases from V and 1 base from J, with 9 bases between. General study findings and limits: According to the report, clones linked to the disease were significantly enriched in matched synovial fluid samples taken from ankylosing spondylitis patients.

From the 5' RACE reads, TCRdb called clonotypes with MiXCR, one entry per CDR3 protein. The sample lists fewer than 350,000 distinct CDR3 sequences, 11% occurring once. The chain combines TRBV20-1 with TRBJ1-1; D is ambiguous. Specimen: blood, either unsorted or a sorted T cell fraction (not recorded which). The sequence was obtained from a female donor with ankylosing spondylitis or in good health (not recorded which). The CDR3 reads CSARDGHSNTEAFF. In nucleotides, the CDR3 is TGCAGTGCTAGAGATGGGCATTCGAACACTGAAGCTTTCTTT.